One sample yielded the 29 T cell receptor beta chains listed below, sequenced in a study of blood T cells in healthy people across ages. Then a second PCR, running about 6 to 12 cycles, was carried out with a sample-barcoded 5' primer and a J-beta primer mix. TCRdb re-analysed the 5' RACE reads in MiXCR, keeping a single row per CDR3 protein. The table includes around 1.7 million distinct CDR3 sequences, roughly 28% detected once. The source material was blood. The receptors were gathered from a woman aged 30 to 39 in good health.

This clonotype was seen a few times. This chain connects TRBV4-3 to TRBJ2-3, with D unresolved. The length of the CDR3 is 15 residues. Looked up from germline, CDR1 is LGHNA and CDR2 is YSLEER. V dropped 0 bases and J dropped 6 bases, with 13 bases sitting between them. Here the CDR3 DNA reads TGCGCCAGCAGCCAAGAGGGATCAGGTTTTGATACGCAGTATTTT. Protein sequence: CASSQEGSGFDTQYF.

The genes are TRBV2 and TRBJ2-7; D is tentatively TRBD1 or TRBD2 (5 bases each). Trimming shortened V by 2 bases and J by 6 bases, and 26 bases separated the two germline ends. In germline, CDR1 is SNHLY, CDR2 FYNNEI. The CDR3 loop spans 18 amino acids. The CDR3 coding sequence is TGTGCCAGCAGTGAATACATGCCGGGGCCGTCCTCTCTGGGCGAGCAGTACTTC. It yields the protein CASSEYMPGPSSLGEQYF.

The chain links TRBV25-1 to TRBJ2-1, with 7 bases that match TRBD1. Unmatched junction bases numbered 4, after V lost 5 bases and J lost 9 bases. From germline, CDR1 is MGHDK and CDR2 SYGVNS. This CDR3 has 12 amino acids. The CDR3 bases are TGTGCCAGCAGTACTCGGACAGGTGAGCAGTTCTTC. Translated: CASSTRTGEQFF.

This clonotype was recorded at least ten times. This sequence joins TRBV7-9 and TRBJ1-2, with 8 nucleotides matching TRBD1. CDR1 and CDR2 from the germline V gene are SEHNR and FQNEAQ (reference sequence). J was trimmed by 8 bases and V by 4 bases; bases with no gene match: 9. The CDR3 covers 14 residues. CDR3 sequence reads: CASSSPQGDGGYTF. CDR3 coding DNA: TGTGCCAGCAGCTCCCCACAGGGGGACGGGGGCTACACCTTC.

The gene calls are TRBV24-1 and TRBJ1-2; D remains unclear. This CDR3 is 13 amino acids long. Trimming took off 3 bases at V and 5 bases at J, with 9 bases between the two ends. Germline V lookup: CDR1 KGHDR, CDR2 SFDVKD. CDR3 nucleotide sequence: TGTGCCACCAGTGATGACGGACCGTATGGCTACACCTTC. Its protein product is CATSDDGPYGYTF.

V and J are TRBV20-1 and TRBJ1-4; D gene unclear. This CDR3 contains 15 residues. Per the germline V gene, CDR1 is DFQATT and CDR2 is SNEGSKA (reference sequence). V shed 2 bases and J shed 7 bases, with 17 bases lying between them. CDR3 amino acids: CSARPHGGLGEKLFF. DNA for the CDR3: TGCAGTGCTAGACCCCACGGAGGGTTGGGTGAAAAACTGTTTTTT.

The chain recombines TRBV7-9 with TRBJ2-1; D perhaps matches TRBD2 (7 bases). Trimming shortened V by 7 bases and J by 10 bases, and 20 bases separated the two germline ends. The CDR3 length is 14 residues. Germline V lookup: CDR1 SEHNR, CDR2 FQNEAQ (reference sequence). The CDR3 sequence is CASTKEGGGHEQFF. DNA of the CDR3: TGTGCCAGCACCAAAGAGGGAGGGGGACACGAGCAGTTCTTC.

This clonotype occurred once. The junction and the germline gene differ at one end; a read error may be behind it. J is TRBJ2-1 and V is TRBV7-8; 7 bases line up with TRBD2. The CDR3 length is 16 residues. Germline loops: CDR1 SGHVS, CDR2 FQNEAQ. The DNA of the CDR3 is TGTACCAGCAGCCCCCCCTTTGGCGGGAGTATCGATGAGCAGTTCTTC. Protein sequence: CTSSPPFGGSIDEQFF.

In its sample, this clonotype was seen a few times. The rearrangement joins TRBV28 to TRBJ1-2; no firm D call. V lost 2 bases and J lost 8, with 12 bases in between. Germline V gives CDR1 MDHEN, CDR2 SYDVKM. The CDR3 covers 13 residues. The DNA for the CDR3 is TGTGCCAGCAGTTTACTGCCGGTGGACGGCTACACCTTC. Translating gives CASSLLPVDGYTF.

This clonotype was picked up many times. This chain uses TRBV9 with TRBJ1-2; tentative D call: TRBD1 (6 bases). CDR1 is SGDLS and CDR2 is YYNGEE in the germline V gene. Trimming took off 5 bases at V and 2 bases at J, with 10 bases between the two ends. The CDR3 has 13 amino acids. The CDR3 coding sequence is TGTGCCAGCAGTGAAGGGGGAAACTATGGCTACACCTTC. Amino acid sequence: CASSEGGNYGYTF.

This clonotype appeared a few times. CDR3 coding DNA: TGTGCCAGCAGCGTAGACGGAGGGAATGAGCAGTTCTTC. Translating gives CASSVDGGNEQFF. V usage is TRBV9 and J usage is TRBJ2-1; D may be TRBD2 (6 bases). This CDR3 spans 13 amino acids. Trimming pared 0 bases from V and 7 bases from J, leaving 8 bases between. Germline CDR1 is SGDLS and CDR2 is YYNGEE.

The V and J genes are TRBV9 and TRBJ1-3; 7 bases are shared with TRBD1. Germline V gene data show CDR1 as SGDLS and CDR2 as YYNGEE. The CDR3 is 13 residues long. With 7 bases clipped from V and 8 bases from J, the junction kept 9 bases outside the gene matches. CDR3 bases: TGTGCCAGCGGACAGATTCAGGGGGACACCATATATTTT. Encoded protein: CASGQIQGDTIYF.

The V call is TRBV12-3 or TRBV12-4, the J call TRBJ1-1; TRBD1 matches at 9 bases. The trim removed 5 bases at V and 0 bases at J, leaving 7 bases unmatched. The CDR3 totals 16 residues. The CDR3 nucleotides read TGTGCCAGCAGTCTAGGGACAGGGCGGGTGAACACTGAAGCTTTCTTT. As protein: CASSLGTGRVNTEAFF.

The rearrangement joins TRBV4-3 to TRBJ2-7, with a weak D call TRBD1 (5 bases). V gave up 0 bases and J gave up 4 bases, with 7 bases separating them. Germline CDR1 and CDR2: LGHNA and YSLEER. CDR3 length: 13 amino acids. This chain's CDR3 is CASSQEDRYEQYF. CDR3 nucleotides: TGCGCCAGCAGCCAAGAAGACAGATACGAGCAGTACTTC.

This clonotype was observed a handful of times. The V call is TRBV27, the J call TRBJ1-1; D ambiguous. Germline assignment: CDR1 MNHEY and CDR2 SMNVEV (reference sequence). Trimming took off 1 base at V and 2 bases at J, with 8 bases between the two ends. The CDR3 totals 14 residues. The CDR3 loop reads CASSLWADNTEAFF. The CDR3 bases are TGTGCCAGCAGTTTATGGGCGGATAACACTGAAGCTTTCTTT.

As regards this clonotype: A much larger clone lies one base from this, so it may be a read error. The gene calls are TRBV29-1 and TRBJ2-7, with 7 bases that match TRBD1. The germline V gene has CDR1 SQVTM and CDR2 ANQGSEA. V lost 7 bases and J lost 5; bases outside the gene matches: 8. The CDR3 is 12 residues long. CDR3 nucleotides: TGCAGCGGTGAGGGGGCAAGGGACGAGCAGTACTTC. Translated, it gives CSGEGARDEQYF.

This clonotype has only a few counts. V gene TRBV20-1 combines with J gene TRBJ1-1; D is possibly TRBD1 (5 bases). The V gene lost 3 bases and the J gene lost 4 bases, with 12 bases spanning the gap. Germline V lookup: CDR1 DFQATT, CDR2 SNEGSKA (reference sequence). This CDR3 comprises 13 residues. CDR3 loop: CSARSGRFTEAFF. The CDR3 bases are TGCAGTGCTAGGTCAGGGAGGTTCACTGAAGCTTTCTTT.

This clonotype was detected only a few times. The CDR3 sequence: CASSHTLAGGDNEQFF. The CDR3 nucleotides are TGTGCCAGCAGCCATACCCTAGCGGGGGGGGACAATGAGCAGTTCTTC. The chain recombines TRBV3-1 with TRBJ2-1; 12 bases align to TRBD2. CDR3 length: 16 residues. Per the germline V gene, CDR1 is LGHDT and CDR2 is YNNKEL (reference sequence). After removal of 3 bases from V and 5 bases from J, the junction contained 5 bases not matched to a gene.

This clonotype came up a few times. V is TRBV11-2 and J is TRBJ2-7; 7 bases match TRBD1. V lost 2 bases to trimming and J lost 2 bases; unmatched junction nucleotides: 12. The CDR3 runs to 17 residues. CDR1 is SGHAT and CDR2 is FQNNGV in the germline V gene. The DNA of the CDR3 is TGTGCCAGCAGCTTAACCCTAGGTGGGACAGAGGCCTACGAGCAGTACTTC. It translates to CASSLTLGGTEAYEQYF.

This clonotype was counted only a few times. J is TRBJ2-3 and V is TRBV28; a weak D match, TRBD2 (6 bases). Per germline, CDR1 MDHEN and CDR2 SYDVKM. This CDR3 region has 14 residues. V lost 3 bases, J lost 6 bases, and 13 bases lay in between. CDR3 sequence (DNA): TGTGCCAGCAGTTTCTACTCAGGAGGGGATACGCAGTATTTT. Translated, it gives CASSFYSGGDTQYF.

Ten or more counts support this clonotype. This rearrangement joins TRBV20-1 to TRBJ1-6; D gene uncertain. The CDR3 is 15 amino acids. Germline loops: CDR1 DFQATT, CDR2 SNEGSKA (reference sequence). Trimming took 6 bases from V and 7 from J, leaving 19 bases between them. The CDR3 protein is CSASHAGSENSPLHF. CDR3 sequence (DNA): TGCAGTGCCTCCCACGCCGGCAGTGAGAATTCACCCCTCCACTTT.

The chain has TRBV4-2 and TRBJ1-1; D is undetermined. V lost 5 bases, J lost 12 bases, and 13 bases lay in between. The CDR3 length is 11 residues. Germline values: CDR1 LGHNA, CDR2 YNFKEQ. This CDR3 is CASSSSWRSFF. The CDR3 nucleotides read TGTGCCAGCAGCTCCAGTTGGAGGTCTTTCTTT.

The chain links TRBV6-2 or TRBV6-3 to TRBJ2-3; D possibly uses TRBD1 or TRBD2 (6 bases each). Germline assignment: CDR1 MNHEY and CDR2 SVGEGT. The ends were cut back, 4 bases at V and 1 base at J, with 21 bases in the middle. The CDR3 spans 18 residues. CDR3 amino acids: CASSLDFSGARRTDTQYF. CDR3 coding DNA: TGTGCCAGCAGTTTGGATTTCTCGGGGGCGCGCCGCACAGATACGCAGTATTTT.

The chain joins TRBV7-2 to TRBJ1-2; D call uncertain. The CDR3 sequence is 14 residues long. In germline, CDR1 is SGHTA, CDR2 FQGNSA. Trimming left V 3 bases short and J 2 bases short, with 10 bases between. The CDR3 protein is CASSFMAANYGYTF. In DNA, the CDR3 is TGTGCCAGCAGCTTCATGGCCGCGAACTATGGCTACACCTTC.

The chain joins TRBV9 to TRBJ2-1, with 11 bases fitting TRBD2. The CDR3 spans 16 residues. Germline lookup yields CDR1 SGDLS and CDR2 YYNGEE. V shed 3 bases, J shed 5 bases, and the junction held 7 bases outside the gene matches. CDR3 DNA: TGTGCCAGCAGCGAACGAGGGACTAGCGGACACAATGAGCAGTTCTTC. Translating it yields CASSERGTSGHNEQFF.

The rearrangement links TRBV5-1 to TRBJ2-5, with 8 bases identical to TRBD1. Germline CDR1 is SGHRS and CDR2 is YFSETQ. The CDR3 is 14 residues long. Trimming removed 6 bases from V and 3 bases from J; junction bases left unmatched: 7. This CDR3 is CASTMTGVEETQYF. The CDR3 DNA is TGCGCCAGCACCATGACAGGGGTGGAAGAGACCCAGTACTTC.

This clonotype has more than one count but fewer than ten. The chain is built from TRBV7-2 and TRBJ1-1; D gene uncertain. This CDR3 is 13 amino acids long. Looked up from germline, CDR1 is SGHTA and CDR2 is FQGNSA. The V and J ends lost 2 bases and 5 bases respectively, with 9 bases between them. CDR3 sequence (DNA): TGTGCCAGCAGCTTAAACCGGGTTACTGAAGCTTTCTTT. This translates into CASSLNRVTEAFF.

Notes on this clonotype: At one boundary the junction diverges from the germline segment, which might be a read error. The chain combines TRBV2 with TRBJ2-1, with D maybe TRBD2 (7 bases). There are 14 residues in the CDR3. Germline CDR1 and CDR2: SNHLY and FYNNEI. CDR3 region: CTSRAGAVYNEQFF. Here the CDR3 DNA reads TGTACCAGCAGGGCGGGGGCTGTCTACAATGAGCAGTTCTTC.

V is TRBV11-1 and J is TRBJ2-1; 7 bases map to TRBD2. The germline gives CDR1 SGHAT, CDR2 FQDESV (reference sequence). The length of the CDR3 is 16 residues. With 2 bases clipped from V and 8 bases from J, the junction kept 12 bases outside the gene matches. CDR3 residues: CASSLSGGKRGDEQFF. The CDR3 region has the DNA TGTGCCAGCAGCTTATCAGGCGGCAAGCGGGGTGATGAGCAGTTCTTC.